The clone carrying this T cell receptor beta chain was detected many times. The data belong to a study of CD8 T cells in ankylosing spondylitis. TCRdb called the 5' RACE reads again in MiXCR, with one record for every CDR3 protein. The sample has fewer than 80,000 distinct CDR3 sequences, roughly 5% seen once; the top ten hold 2.2%. J was trimmed by 9 bases and V by 1 base; bases with no gene match: 4. This CDR3 contains 13 residues. CDR1 is SGHRS, CDR2 YFSETQ, per germline. The source material was blood, either unsorted or a sorted T cell fraction (not recorded which). This receptor was taken from a male donor with ankylosing spondylitis or in good health (not recorded which). This chain links TRBV5-1 with TRBJ2-1, with 7 bases aligning to TRBD2. CDR3 in DNA: TGCGCCAGCAGCTTGTTGCGCGGGGGTGAGCAGTTCTTC. Amino acids: CASSLLRGGEQFF.